Following are 10 T cell receptor beta chains from one sample sequenced in a study of blood T cell repertoires in COVID-19 (dated by TCRdb to about 2020). Libraries were constructed by the immunoSEQ multiplex PCR assay. TCRdb retrieved this table from immuneACCESS and kept in-frame rearrangements only. Not all clones are present; in checked studies, unresolved V genes account for under half, and no reason is known for the remainder. The sample includes more than 90,000 clones, with 86% observed a single time. Together, the top ten hold 4% to 5.5% of the sample. The sample consisted of peripheral blood. The receptors derive from a man in his forties with acute or convalescent COVID-19.

The chain is built from TRBV7-6 and TRBJ1-6; possibly TRBD1 for D (5 bases). Germline V gene lookup returns CDR1 SGHVS and CDR2 FNYEAQ. Trimming took off 6 bases at V and 8 bases at J, with 17 bases between the two ends. The CDR3 has 15 amino acids. CDR3 sequence reads: CASRSRDSIDSPLHF. CDR3 nucleotide sequence: TGTGCCAGCAGAAGCCGGGACTCAATAGATTCACCCCTCCACTTT.

J is TRBJ1-5 and V is TRBV19; 8 positions match TRBD1. The V segment lost 5 bases and the J segment 2 bases; nucleotides outside the gene matches: 14. Germline CDR1 and CDR2: LNHDA and SQIVND (reference sequence). The CDR3 runs to 18 residues. CDR3 DNA: TGTGCCAGTAGTCCCCGGACAGGGTCGGGAGTCGGCAATCAGCCCCAGCATTTT. This encodes CASSPRTGSGVGNQPQHF.

J is TRBJ2-2 and V is TRBV5-6; the match to TRBD1 covers 7 bases. The V gene's germline CDR1 is SGHDT and CDR2 YYEEEE. This CDR3 spans 15 amino acids. V was clipped by 4 bases and J by 5 bases; unmatched bases: 8. DNA of the CDR3: TGTGCCAGCAGCCCCGGAACAGGGGTAACCGGGGAGCTGTTTTTT. It yields the protein CASSPGTGVTGELFF.

This sequence joins TRBV5-6 and TRBJ1-5; possibly TRBD1 for D (6 bases). Trimming shortened V by 0 bases and J by 1 base, and 8 bases separated the two germline ends. CDR1 and CDR2 from the germline V gene are SGHDT and YYEEEE. The CDR3 runs 15 residues. In DNA, the CDR3 is TGTGCCAGCAGCTTGGCACAGGGCAGCAATCAGCCCCAGCATTTT. As protein: CASSLAQGSNQPQHF.

The rearrangement uses TRBV30 and TRBJ2-1; 8 nucleotides align to TRBD1. The V and J ends lost 0 bases and 9 bases, in that order; junction bases with no gene match: 4. This CDR3 comprises 13 residues. Per germline, CDR1 GTSNPN and CDR2 SVGIG (reference sequence). Written as DNA, the CDR3 is TGTGCCTGGAGTGTAACAGGGGGAGGTGAGCAGTTCTTC. Its protein is CAWSVTGGGEQFF.

This clone is a singleton in its sample. The V and J genes are TRBV14 and TRBJ2-7; 8 bases map to TRBD2. The germline V gene encodes CDR1 SGHDN and CDR2 FVKESK. Losses at the gene ends were 4 bases for V and 2 bases for J; bases not matched to a gene: 7. The CDR3 totals 15 residues. The chain's CDR3 is CASSPFRGGAYEQYF. The DNA of the CDR3 is TGTGCCAGCAGCCCTTTTCGGGGGGGGGCCTACGAGCAGTACTTC. The whole variable domain, remainder taken from reference TRBV14 and TRBJ2-7, is EAGVTQFPSHSVIEKGQTVTLRCDPISGHDNLYWYRRVMGKEIKFLLHFVKESKQDESGMPNNRFLAERTGGTYSTLKVQPAELEDSGVYFCASSPFRGGAYEQYFGPGTRLTVT.

The V gene is TRBV2, the J gene TRBJ1-5, with D unresolved. The CDR3 contains 15 residues. V was trimmed by 2 bases and J by 1 base, leaving 9 bases between them. Per germline, CDR1 SNHLY and CDR2 FYNNEI. CDR3 coding DNA: TGTGCCAGCAGTGAAAGGCAGAGGAGCAATCAGCCCCAGCATTTT. It translates to CASSERQRSNQPQHF.

CDR3 sequence reads: CASSPGRGPETQYF. CDR3 sequence (DNA): TGTGCCAGCAGCCCCGGGAGGGGGCCCGAGACCCAGTACTTC. This chain uses TRBV6-5 with TRBJ2-5, with a tentative D call TRBD2 (8 bases). Germline lookup yields CDR1 MNHEY and CDR2 SVGAGI. CDR3 length: 14 residues. Trimming removed 6 bases from V and 5 bases from J, with 16 bases in between.

This clone came up once. CDR3 nucleotide sequence: TGTGCCAGCAGCCAAGGACAGTTTGGCGGCTACACCTTC. Translating gives CASSQGQFGGYTF. The V gene is TRBV14, the J gene TRBJ1-2; D is perhaps TRBD1 (5 bases). The V gene's germline CDR1 is SGHDN and CDR2 FVKESK. The length of the CDR3 is 13 residues. V gave up 1 base and J gave up 8 bases, with 11 bases separating them.

The rearrangement uses TRBV30 and TRBJ1-5, with 8 bases matching TRBD1. Germline V lookup: CDR1 GTSNPN, CDR2 SVGIG (reference sequence). V gave up 3 bases and J gave up 0 bases; unmatched junction bases: 19. The CDR3 loop spans 20 amino acids. CDR3 region: CAWRAEPGQGEFYSNQPQHF. CDR3 in DNA: TGTGCCTGGAGAGCAGAACCCGGACAGGGAGAGTTTTATAGCAATCAGCCCCAGCATTTT.